Below are 14 T cell receptor beta chains sequenced from a single sample in a study of cytomegalovirus exposure and HLA in healthy donors. The study ran its PCR with 60 Vbeta and 13 Jbeta primers. Some clones are missing from TCRdb's copy, which holds only in-frame ones; the method was immunoSEQ multiplex PCR. The table has 150,000 or so clones, about three quarters seen once. The sample taken for sequencing was PBMCs. The receptors originated from a middle-aged woman in good health and CMV-seronegative.

The chain joins TRBV5-6 to TRBJ2-5, with D maybe TRBD1 (6 bases). Germline-derived CDR1 and CDR2 are SGHDT and YYEEEE. The CDR3 has 15 residues. V lost 2 bases to trimming and J lost 4 bases, with 15 bases between them. CDR3 DNA sequence: TGTGCCAGCAGCTTTTACACAGGGTTTGGAGAGACCCAGTACTTC. It specifies CASSFYTGFGETQYF.

This chain joins TRBV7-9 and TRBJ1-1; a possible D gene is TRBD1 (5 bases). V was cut by 7 bases and J by 5 bases, with 17 bases left in between. CDR1 and CDR2 from the germline V gene are SEHNR and FQNEAQ (reference sequence). CDR3 length equals 14 residues. CDR3 region: CASIGVGGKTEAFF. In nucleotides, the CDR3 is TGTGCCAGCATCGGGGTCGGGGGTAAGACTGAAGCTTTCTTT.

The chain recombines TRBV9 with TRBJ2-1; 12 bases fit TRBD2. Germline V gene sequence: CDR1 SGDLS, CDR2 YYNGEE. J lost 9 bases, V lost 0 bases, and 7 bases had no gene match. The length of the CDR3 is 16 residues. In DNA form, the CDR3 reads TGTGCCAGCAGCGTAGGGGCTAGCGGGGGGGCGGGTGAGCAGTTCTTC. Translation gives CASSVGASGGAGEQFF.

In nucleotides, the CDR3 is TGTGCCAGCTTACAGGGGACCATGAACACTGAAGCTTTCTTT. This translates into CASLQGTMNTEAFF. The J gene is TRBJ1-1, the V gene TRBV2; 7 bases match TRBD1. Germline V gives CDR1 SNHLY, CDR2 FYNNEI. Losses at the gene ends were 8 bases for V and 0 bases for J; bases not matched to a gene: 6. This CDR3 has 14 residues.

The chain joins TRBV6-5 to TRBJ1-1; 7 nucleotides line up with TRBD1. The length of the CDR3 is 13 residues. V shed 7 bases, J shed 4 bases, and the junction held 6 bases outside the gene matches. Per germline, CDR1 MNHEY and CDR2 SVGAGI. The CDR3 loop is CASNFQGGTEAFF. CDR3 sequence (DNA): TGTGCCAGCAATTTCCAGGGGGGCACTGAAGCTTTCTTT.

V usage is TRBV4-2 and J usage is TRBJ1-1; no reliable D call. V lost 1 base and J lost 0, with 9 bases in between. There are 15 residues in the CDR3. Germline CDR1 is LGHNA and CDR2 is YNFKEQ. CDR3 sequence reads: CASSQGAKMNTEAFF. The CDR3 nucleotides read TGTGCCAGCAGCCAAGGAGCAAAGATGAACACTGAAGCTTTCTTT.

The CDR3 sequence: CASSFRGAVEQFF. Written as DNA, the CDR3 is TGTGCCAGCAGCTTCCGGGGAGCGGTCGAGCAGTTCTTC. The chain combines TRBV5-4 with TRBJ2-1, with D tentatively TRBD2 (5 bases). Germline CDR1 and CDR2: SGHNT and YYREEE (reference sequence). CDR3 length: 13 amino acids. Trimming shortened V by 2 bases and J by 10 bases, and 13 bases separated the two germline ends.

CDR3 sequence reads: CASSPEYRGREQYF. The DNA for the CDR3 is TGTGCCAGCAGCCCCGAGTACAGGGGGCGCGAGCAGTACTTC. J is TRBJ2-7 and V is TRBV5-4, with TRBD1 matching 9 bases. Losses at the gene ends were 4 bases for V and 6 bases for J; bases not matched to a gene: 8. Germline assignment: CDR1 SGHNT and CDR2 YYREEE (reference sequence). The CDR3 sequence is 14 residues long.

The rearrangement joins TRBV25-1 to TRBJ2-2; TRBD1 agrees at 8 bases. Germline V lookup: CDR1 MGHDK, CDR2 SYGVNS. The trim removed 3 bases at V and 4 bases at J, leaving 4 bases unmatched. The CDR3 extends over 15 amino acids. The CDR3 here is CASSDGQGTTGELFF. In DNA, the CDR3 is TGTGCCAGCAGTGACGGACAGGGTACCACCGGGGAGCTGTTTTTT. Variable domain in full (rest from reference TRBV25-1 and TRBJ2-2): EADIYQTPRYLVIGTGKKITLECSQTMGHDKMYWYQQDPGMELHLIHYSYGVNSTEKGDLSSESTVSRIRTEHFPLTLESARPSHTSQYLCASSDGQGTTGELFFGEGSRLTVL.

This chain links TRBV29-1 with TRBJ2-2; 12 bases fit TRBD2. With 0 bases clipped from V and 5 bases from J, the junction kept 4 bases outside the gene matches. CDR3 length: 16 amino acids. CDR1 and CDR2 (germline): SQVTM, ANQGSEA. The CDR3 nucleotides are TGCAGCGTTGAAGAAGCCGGACTAGCGGGGACCGGGGAGCTGTTTTTT. As protein: CSVEEAGLAGTGELFF.

The J gene is TRBJ2-7, the V gene TRBV30, with D maybe TRBD2 (6 bases). With 5 bases removed from V and 6 bases from J, the gap between germline ends came to 23 bases. Germline values: CDR1 GTSNPN, CDR2 SVGIG (reference sequence). This CDR3 comprises 15 residues. CDR3 sequence reads: CAWARFGVEGGEQYF. The CDR3 DNA reads as TGTGCCTGGGCTAGGTTCGGGGTGGAGGGAGGCGAGCAGTACTTC.

This chain connects TRBV11-2 to TRBJ2-1; 10 bases agree with TRBD2. The trim removed 2 bases at V and 6 bases at J, leaving 7 bases unmatched. Per germline, CDR1 SGHAT and CDR2 FQNNGV. The CDR3 totals 16 residues. DNA of the CDR3: TGTGCCAGCAGCTTATTGCTAGCGGGGGCGTTCAATGAGCAGTTCTTC. It is translated as CASSLLLAGAFNEQFF.

This chain connects TRBV19 to TRBJ1-1; D remains ambiguous. Trimming took 5 bases from V and 3 from J, leaving 10 bases between them. From germline, CDR1 is LNHDA and CDR2 SQIVND (reference sequence). CDR3 length: 13 residues. CDR3 DNA: TGTGCCAGTAGTCACAAGAGGGACACTGAAGCTTTCTTT. Translating gives CASSHKRDTEAFF. The variable domain in full, with the rest retrieved from reference TRBV19 and TRBJ1-1, is DGGITQSPKYLFRKEGQNVTLSCEQNLNHDAMYWYRQDPGQGLRLIYYSQIVNDFQKGDIAEGYSVSREKKESFPLTVTSAQKNPTAFYLCASSHKRDTEAFFGQGTRLTVV.

J is TRBJ2-7 and V is TRBV5-1, with 7 bases identical to TRBD1. J gave up 5 bases and V 7 bases, and 9 bases lay outside the gene matches. Looked up from germline, CDR1 is SGHRS and CDR2 is YFSETQ. There are 13 residues in the CDR3. CDR3 sequence: CASRGLTGDEQYF. The CDR3 DNA sequence: TGCGCCAGCCGGGGCCTCACAGGGGACGAGCAGTACTTC.